Listed here is a single TCR beta chain. The data were produced by immunoSEQ multiplex PCR, yet TCRdb's version contains in-frame clones alone and is incomplete. The sample includes about 68,000 clones, 79% of them seen just once. The time point is: baseline, week 1 (first vaccination visit). As for treatment: pre-vaccination baseline after standard-of-care therapy. This entry is derived from a study of a mutant IDH1 vaccine in newly diagnosed glioma. In the study overall: Antecedent treatment encompassed radiotherapy, temozolomide, or their combination; the majority received both.

This TCR derives from a man between 45 and 60 years old with glioma. Specimen: PBMCs, collected from a glioma patient treated with radiotherapy, temozolomide or both.

CDR3 in amino acids: CASSPYGSGEGTDTQYF. The CDR3 DNA follows: TGTGCCAGCAGCCCCTACGGTAGCGGGGAGGGGACAGATACGCAGTATTTT. The V and J genes are TRBV5-6 and TRBJ2-3; 8 bases agree with TRBD2. With 4 bases clipped from V and 3 bases from J, the junction kept 13 bases outside the gene matches. Germline CDR1 reads SGHDT; CDR2 reads YYEEEE. The CDR3 has 17 residues.